What follows are 20 T cell receptor beta chains derived from one specimen sequenced in a study of blood T cell repertoires in COVID-19. Sequenced by immunoSEQ multiplex PCR; TCRdb stores in-frame clones only, minus some. Of about 140,000 clones in the sample, 70% to 90% were seen once. Sequencing used peripheral blood. These receptors were collected from a man between 65 and 79 years old with acute or convalescent COVID-19.

The chain has TRBV2 and TRBJ1-1; TRBD1 might be the D (5 bases). The V gene lost 7 bases and the J gene lost 0 bases, with 9 bases spanning the gap. The CDR3 is made up of 13 amino acids. Germline loops: CDR1 SNHLY, CDR2 FYNNEI. The CDR3 DNA reads as TGTGCCAGCAAACAGGTCATGAACACTGAAGCTTTCTTT. Translating it yields CASKQVMNTEAFF.

The rearrangement joins TRBV11-2 to TRBJ1-2; D may be TRBD1 (6 bases). Germline V gene data show CDR1 as SGHAT and CDR2 as FQNNGV. V gave up 5 bases and J gave up 8 bases, with 18 bases separating them. The CDR3 loop spans 14 amino acids. Here the CDR3 DNA reads TGTGCCAGCAGCGTCAACCAGGGGACGGGAGGCTACACCTTC. This codes for CASSVNQGTGGYTF.

J is TRBJ2-2 and V is TRBV5-5; possibly TRBD2 for D (6 bases). Germline loops: CDR1 SGHKS, CDR2 YYEKEE (reference sequence). The V end lost 4 bases, the J end lost 7 bases, and 20 bases lay between the germline ends. There are 16 residues in the CDR3. This CDR3 is CASSTGDRTQGGELFF. CDR3 in DNA: TGTGCCAGCAGCACGGGAGACAGAACCCAGGGCGGGGAGCTGTTTTTT.

The chain uses TRBV3-1 (or the pseudogene TRBV3-2) and TRBJ2-1; TRBD1 agrees at 7 bases. Germline V lookup: CDR1 LGHDT, CDR2 YNNKEL (reference sequence). Trimming removed 4 bases from V and 5 bases from J; junction bases left unmatched: 14. The CDR3 is made up of 17 amino acids. The CDR3 loop reads CASSPSLNTDRDNEQFF. The CDR3 coding sequence is TGTGCCAGCAGCCCAAGCCTTAATACCGACAGGGACAATGAGCAGTTCTTC.

The chain links TRBV21-1 to TRBJ1-1. TRBV21-1 is a documented pseudogene. This CDR3 contains 14 residues. In DNA form, the CDR3 reads TGTGCCAGCAGCAAAGAGAAGGCGGACACTGAAGCTTTCTTT. This codes for CASSKEKADTEAFF.

The genes are TRBV6-5 and TRBJ2-4; TRBD2 matches 7 bases. Per germline, CDR1 MNHEY and CDR2 SVGAGI. The CDR3 length is 13 residues. The ends lost 7 bases at V and 12 bases at J; junction bases unmatched: 12. The CDR3 DNA follows: TGTGCCAGCACGGAATCTCGGGAGGACCCTCAGTACTTC. Its protein is CASTESREDPQYF.

The chain is built from TRBV19 and TRBJ1-6; no clear D. V was shortened by 8 bases and J by 18 bases, with 11 bases between the two germline ends. The germline V gene encodes CDR1 LNHDA and CDR2 SQIVND (reference sequence). The CDR3 runs to 9 residues. CDR3 sequence (DNA): TGTGCCAGTCTAGATTTACCCCACTTT. As protein: CASLDLPHF.

The chain combines TRBV5-5 with TRBJ2-7; 15 nucleotides line up with TRBD2. The CDR3 contains 17 residues. Unmatched junction bases numbered 6, after V lost 4 bases and J lost 1 base. Germline V gene sequence: CDR1 SGHKS, CDR2 YYEKEE (reference sequence). The CDR3 bases are TGTGCCAGCAGCCGGACTAGCGGGGGGGCCGAGTCCTACGAGCAGTACTTC. Translating it yields CASSRTSGGAESYEQYF. Supplemented by reference TRBV5-5 and TRBJ2-7, the full variable domain reads DAGVTQSPTHLIKTRGQQVTLRCSPISGHKSVSWYQQVLGQGPQFIFQYYEKEERGRGNFPDRFSARQFPNYSSELNVNALLLGDSALYLCASSRTSGGAESYEQYFGPGTRLTVT.

This chain connects TRBV28 to TRBJ2-7, with D possibly TRBD2 on 6 matching bases. With 6 bases removed from V and 4 bases from J, the gap between germline ends came to 22 bases. The CDR3 loop spans 16 amino acids. Germline CDR1 MDHEN, CDR2 SYDVKM. The DNA of the CDR3 is TGTGCCAGCAGCGCCGATTCGCGGGATTCCCGATACGAGCAGTACTTC. Translating it yields CASSADSRDSRYEQYF. The full variable domain, completed using reference TRBV28 and TRBJ2-7, is DVKVTQSSRYLVKRTGEKVFLECVQDMDHENMFWYRQDPGLGLRLIYFSYDVKMKEKGDIPEGYSVSREKKERFSLILESASTNQTSMYLCASSADSRDSRYEQYFGPGTRLTVT.

This clone was recorded a few times. The rearrangement links TRBV5-4 to TRBJ2-3; D remains ambiguous. Trimming left V 0 bases short and J 5 bases short, with 10 bases between. CDR3 length: 14 residues. CDR1 and CDR2 from the germline V gene are SGHNT and YYREEE (reference sequence). CDR3 coding DNA: TGTGCCAGCAGCTTGGGCTGGAGAGGAGATACGCAGTATTTT. Protein product: CASSLGWRGDTQYF.

The chain couples TRBV30 to TRBJ2-4, with TRBD1 matching over 8 bases. Per germline, CDR1 GTSNPN and CDR2 SVGIG (reference sequence). The junction had 6 bases not matched to a gene; V was cut back by 8 bases and J by 0 bases. The CDR3 covers 14 residues. The CDR3 is CAGGTGLAKNIQYF. The CDR3 DNA sequence: TGTGCCGGTGGGACAGGACTAGCCAAAAACATTCAGTACTTC.

The chain employs TRBV27 and TRBJ1-5; 7 bases map to TRBD1. Germline V CDR1 and CDR2: MNHEY, SMNVEV (reference sequence). V was pared by 5 bases and J by 2 bases, with 3 bases of the junction left unmatched. This CDR3 is built from 14 residues. Here the CDR3 reads CASSPTGGNQPQHF. For the CDR3, the DNA is TGTGCCAGCAGTCCCACAGGGGGCAATCAGCCCCAGCATTTT.

The gene calls are TRBV25-1 and TRBJ2-7, with a weak D call TRBD1 (6 bases). CDR1 is MGHDK, CDR2 SYGVNS, per germline. Trimming cost V 4 bases and J 6 bases, with 16 bases left between them. This CDR3 comprises 14 residues. CDR3 DNA sequence: TGTGCCAGCAGTGGGTACCTACAGGGTACCGAGCAGTACTTC. It translates to CASSGYLQGTEQYF.

The chain combines TRBV2 with TRBJ1-6; the D gene is possibly TRBD1 (6 bases). CDR1 and CDR2 (germline): SNHLY, FYNNEI. V shed 7 bases and J shed 7 bases, with 11 bases lying between them. The CDR3 is 13 residues long. CDR3 sequence reads: CASMDSINSPLHF. The CDR3 region has the DNA TGTGCCAGCATGGACAGTATAAATTCACCCCTCCACTTT.

The chain uses TRBV30 and TRBJ1-3, with D possibly matching TRBD1 (6 bases). The CDR3 has 15 amino acids. The ends were cut back, 7 bases at V and 4 bases at J, with 20 bases in the middle. Germline V gives CDR1 GTSNPN, CDR2 SVGIG (reference sequence). For the CDR3, the DNA is TGTGCCTCATCCGGTGGGCAGGGGTCGGGAAACACCATATATTTT. Its translation: CASSGGQGSGNTIYF.

The sample holds one count of this clone. CDR3 amino acids: CASALGGGAGNTIYF. CDR3 in DNA: TGTGCCAGCGCCTTAGGAGGGGGCGCTGGAAACACCATATATTTT. This rearrangement joins TRBV27 to TRBJ1-3; 7 nucleotides align to TRBD1. V trimming: 8 bases; J trimming: 2 bases; junction bases outside the gene matches: 9. Germline V gene sequence: CDR1 MNHEY, CDR2 SMNVEV (reference sequence). The CDR3 consists of 15 residues.

The chain recombines TRBV3-1 (or the pseudogene TRBV3-2) with TRBJ1-5; D is ambiguous. V lost 1 base and J 5 bases, leaving 12 bases between the germline ends. CDR3 length: 15 amino acids. Germline loops: CDR1 LGHDT, CDR2 YNNKEL (reference sequence). Here the CDR3 reads CASSQGRPGYQPQHF. CDR3 nucleotide sequence: TGTGCCAGCAGCCAAGGTCGCCCGGGGTATCAGCCCCAGCATTTT.

The CDR3 region is CASSQERTGGTGELFF. CDR3 DNA: TGCGCCAGCAGCCAAGAGAGGACAGGGGGCACCGGGGAGCTGTTTTTT. The gene calls are TRBV4-1 and TRBJ2-2, with 10 bases lining up with TRBD1. This CDR3 comprises 16 residues. Germline trimming cut 0 bases from V and 4 bases from J; bases unmatched to any gene: 2. Per germline, CDR1 MGHRA and CDR2 YSYEKL.

V and J are TRBV6-5 and TRBJ2-5, with 8 bases aligning to TRBD2. Germline CDR1 is MNHEY and CDR2 is SVGAGI. The ends lost 3 bases at V and 5 bases at J; junction bases unmatched: 11. This CDR3 contains 16 residues. The CDR3 region has the DNA TGTGCCAGCAGTTATAAACCGGGACTAGTTACGGAGACCCAGTACTTC. Amino acids: CASSYKPGLVTETQYF.

This sequence joins TRBV5-1 and TRBJ2-2; 15 bases are a match to TRBD2. This CDR3 spans 16 amino acids. V was pared by 3 bases and J by 7 bases, with 4 bases of the junction left unmatched. The germline gives CDR1 SGHRS, CDR2 YFSETQ. CDR3 nucleotide sequence: TGCGCCAGCAGCTCGGGACTAGCGGGGGGAGTCGGGGAGCTGTTTTTT. It codes for CASSSGLAGGVGELFF.